The 15 T cell receptor beta chains reported below all come from one sample, sequenced in a study of cytomegalovirus exposure and HLA in healthy donors. 60 Vbeta and 13 Jbeta primers were used in PCR. Generated by immunoSEQ multiplex PCR, the TCRdb table keeps only in-frame clones and is missing some. The table lists some 200,000 clones, 75% to 90% of them singletons, with over 2% in the top ten. The sample taken for sequencing was PBMCs. The receptor set was obtained from a woman between 50 and 59 years old in good health and CMV-seropositive.

This clone has a single count. This chain links TRBV7-8 with TRBJ1-6; maybe TRBD1 (6 bases). CDR1 and CDR2 (germline): SGHVS, FQNEAQ. This CDR3 has 15 amino acids. V was trimmed by 3 bases and J by 8 bases, leaving 14 bases between them. For the CDR3, the DNA is TGTGCCAGCAGCTTGGGGGGGGCTGGTTATTCACCCCTCCACTTT. Amino acid sequence: CASSLGGAGYSPLHF.

The chain uses TRBV7-6 and TRBJ2-7; TRBD1 agrees at 10 bases. The germline gives CDR1 SGHVS, CDR2 FNYEAQ. This CDR3 is 16 amino acids long. V shed 0 bases, J shed 3 bases, and the junction held 5 bases outside the gene matches. Here the CDR3 DNA reads TGTGCCAGCAGCTTAGCTCCTCGGACAGGGGGCTACGAGCAGTACTTC. Its translation: CASSLAPRTGGYEQYF.

This clone was seen once. The chain has TRBV7-9 and TRBJ1-6; tentative D call: TRBD1 (6 bases). Germline V gene lookup returns CDR1 SEHNR and CDR2 FQNEAQ (reference sequence). There are 16 residues in the CDR3. V was shortened by 5 bases and J by 8 bases, with 19 bases between the two germline ends. The CDR3: CASSPTRTEGDSPLHF. The CDR3 coding sequence is TGTGCCAGCAGCCCTACCCGGACAGAGGGTGATTCACCCCTCCACTTT. The variable domain in full, with the rest retrieved from reference TRBV7-9 and TRBJ1-6, is DTGVSQNPRHKITKRGQNVTFRCDPISEHNRLYWYRQTLGQGPEFLTYFQNEAQLEKSRLLSDRFSAERPKGSFSTLEIQRTEQGDSAMYLCASSPTRTEGDSPLHFGNGTRLTVT.

The count of this clone is one. The chain joins TRBV10-3 to TRBJ2-3; 10 bases are a match to TRBD1. Germline V gene lookup returns CDR1 ENHRY and CDR2 SYGVKD. With 3 bases clipped from V and 4 bases from J, the junction kept 4 bases outside the gene matches. The CDR3 runs 15 residues. The CDR3 region has the DNA TGTGCCATCAGTGATGGGGGACAGGGGTCAGATACGCAGTATTTT. It yields the protein CAISDGGQGSDTQYF.

In regard to this clone: This sample also contains other DNA sequences that code for the same CDR3. V gene TRBV6-1 combines with J gene TRBJ2-5; D is perhaps TRBD2 (6 bases). CDR1 MNHNS and CDR2 SASEGT come from the germline V gene. The CDR3 has 12 residues. With 6 bases removed from V and 4 bases from J, the gap between germline ends came to 9 bases. In DNA form, the CDR3 reads TGTGCCAGCAGCCGGGGAGGAGAGACCCAGTACTTC. Its translation is CASSRGGETQYF.

The chain carries TRBV5-1 and TRBJ2-2, with TRBD1 identical over 7 bases. The junction had 9 bases not matched to a gene; V was cut back by 7 bases and J by 3 bases. Germline assignment: CDR1 SGHRS and CDR2 YFSETQ. The CDR3 spans 15 residues. The CDR3 region is CASQTGAADTGELFF. DNA of the CDR3: TGCGCCAGCCAAACAGGGGCAGCGGACACCGGGGAGCTGTTTTTT.

The chain combines TRBV2 with TRBJ1-1; TRBD1 is a possible D gene (6 bases). Germline V lookup: CDR1 SNHLY, CDR2 FYNNEI. CDR3 size: 12 residues. V was pared by 2 bases and J by 11 bases, with 12 bases between. For the CDR3, the DNA is TGTGCCAGCAGTGAAAGGACAGTTGGGGCTTTCTTT. This sequence encodes CASSERTVGAFF.

The chain has TRBV2 and TRBJ1-1; D gene uncertain. V gave up 4 bases and J gave up 5 bases, with 14 bases separating them. The CDR3 has 14 residues. Germline V CDR1 and CDR2: SNHLY, FYNNEI. The CDR3 sequence: CASSVAGLGTEAFF. Here the CDR3 DNA reads TGTGCCAGCAGTGTCGCGGGGTTAGGGACTGAAGCTTTCTTT.

V and J are TRBV7-2 and TRBJ1-2, with D possibly TRBD1 on 5 matching bases. Trimming removed 0 bases from V and 4 bases from J, with 12 bases in between. CDR1 is SGHTA and CDR2 is FQGNSA in the germline V gene. The CDR3 is 15 residues long. The CDR3 protein is CASSLAIGGAYGYTF. DNA of the CDR3: TGTGCCAGCAGCTTAGCGATCGGAGGGGCCTATGGCTACACCTTC.

This clone was recorded a few times. J is TRBJ1-2 and V is TRBV5-4; D remains ambiguous. Germline lookup yields CDR1 SGHNT and CDR2 YYREEE (reference sequence). Between the trimmed V and J ends, which lost 1 base and 9 bases, there was a span of 16 bases. The CDR3 has 14 amino acids. Here the CDR3 reads CASSLISEASSYTF. In DNA form, the CDR3 reads TGTGCCAGCAGCTTGATTTCAGAGGCTTCTAGCTACACCTTC. Supplemented by reference TRBV5-4 and TRBJ1-2, the full variable domain reads ETGVTQSPTHLIKTRGQQVTLRCSSQSGHNTVSWYQQALGQGPQFIFQYYREEENGRGNFPPRFSGLQFPNYSSELNVNALELDDSALYLCASSLISEASSYTFGSGTRLTVV.

The CDR3 nucleotides are TGTGCCAGCACCCCTGGTCTGCTAAATCAGCCCCAGCATTTT. It encodes CASTPGLLNQPQHF. This rearrangement joins TRBV6-1 to TRBJ1-5; D gene uncertain. The CDR3 loop spans 14 amino acids. Germline values: CDR1 MNHNS, CDR2 SASEGT. Trimming removed 7 bases at V and 4 bases at J, with 14 bases between.

The chain joins TRBV30 to TRBJ2-7, with TRBD2 identical over 9 bases. CDR3 length: 14 amino acids. Germline lookup yields CDR1 GTSNPN and CDR2 SVGIG (reference sequence). Written as DNA, the CDR3 is TGTGCAGCCACGGGACTAGCTAATTTCTACGAGCAGTACTTC. It encodes CAATGLANFYEQYF.

This rearrangement joins TRBV7-8 to TRBJ2-3; TRBD1 matches 7 bases. J was trimmed by 0 bases and V by 3 bases; bases with no gene match: 3. The CDR3 covers 15 residues. Germline-derived CDR1 and CDR2 are SGHVS and FQNEAQ. DNA for the CDR3: TGTGCCAGCAGCTTTGGGACAGATAGCACAGATACGCAGTATTTT. Amino acid sequence: CASSFGTDSTDTQYF.

This clone has a single count. The chain carries TRBV19 and TRBJ2-3; a weak D match, TRBD1 (6 bases). CDR3 length equals 14 residues. Germline assignment: CDR1 LNHDA and CDR2 SQIVND (reference sequence). V lost 1 base and J 4 bases, leaving 9 bases between the germline ends. Here the CDR3 DNA reads TGTGCCAGTAGTATAGGCAAGGGGGCAGATACGCAGTATTTT. Protein product: CASSIGKGADTQYF.

The chain employs TRBV10-1 and TRBJ1-1, with D hard to call. The germline V and J ends were trimmed by 0 bases and 2 bases, with 4 bases remaining between them. The CDR3 contains 13 residues. Germline values: CDR1 WNHNN, CDR2 SYGVQD (reference sequence). CDR3 sequence reads: CASSESANTEAFF. CDR3 DNA: TGCGCCAGCAGTGAGTCGGCTAACACTGAAGCTTTCTTT.